The T cell receptor (beta chain) under discussion was sequenced for a study of neurological immune-mediated disorders. Regarding the study as a whole: The study found the most TCR clonal expansion in HTLV-1-associated myelopathy and the least in multiple sclerosis, below healthy controls.

There are 13 residues in the CDR3. Germline V gene sequence: CDR1 SGHRS, CDR2 YFSETQ. The germline V and J ends were trimmed by 3 bases and 5 bases, with 11 bases remaining between them. cDNA was made by 5'RACE with 10-nucleotide random UMIs. TCRdb independently ran MiXCR on the 5' RACE reads; one entry per CDR3 protein. The sample has about 39,000 distinct CDR3 sequences; just under 7.5% are singletons. Healthy controls comprised blood bank volunteers in Maryland, USA. Sorted libraries were derived from some 1 million CD4+ or CD8+ T cells. Ten or more counts support this clonotype. Its antigen remains unknown.

The V call is TRBV5-1, the J call TRBJ2-5; D might be TRBD1 or TRBD2, each matching 6 bases. The sequence was collected from a man over 45 in good health. The sample consisted of CD4+ T cells from blood. In DNA, the CDR3 is TGCGCCAGCAGCTCCGGAGGGGGTGAGACCCAGTACTTC. Its translation is CASSSGGGETQYF.